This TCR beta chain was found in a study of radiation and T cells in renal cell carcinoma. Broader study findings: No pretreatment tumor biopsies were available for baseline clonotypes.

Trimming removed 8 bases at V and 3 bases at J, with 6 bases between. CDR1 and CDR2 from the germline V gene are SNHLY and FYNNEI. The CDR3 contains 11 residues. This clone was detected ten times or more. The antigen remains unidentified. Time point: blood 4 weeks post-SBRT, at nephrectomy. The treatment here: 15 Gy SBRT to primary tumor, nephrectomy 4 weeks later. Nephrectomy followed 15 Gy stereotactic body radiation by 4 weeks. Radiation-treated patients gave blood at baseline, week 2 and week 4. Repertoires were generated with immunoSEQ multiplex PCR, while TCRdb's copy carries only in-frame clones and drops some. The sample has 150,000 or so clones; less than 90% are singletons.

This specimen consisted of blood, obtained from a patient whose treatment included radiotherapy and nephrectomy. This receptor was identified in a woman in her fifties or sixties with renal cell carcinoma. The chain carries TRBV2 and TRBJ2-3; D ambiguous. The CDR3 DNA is TGTGCCAGCGCTGTAACAGATACGCAGTATTTT. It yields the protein CASAVTDTQYF.